This T cell receptor beta chain was captured in a study of Graves' ophthalmopathy and Graves' hyperthyroidism. Looking at the study overall: The authors defined stable hyperthyroidism as no ophthalmopathy within 18 months of follow-up. Study-wide points: A 13-signature model separated ophthalmopathy from stable hyperthyroidism, reaching around 89% sensitivity and roughly 82% specificity cross-validated.

Regarding this clonotype: Its specificity is not known.

Between the trimmed V and J ends, which lost 1 base and 4 bases, there was a span of 7 bases. Germline V CDR1 and CDR2: SGHAT, FQNNGV. The CDR3 covers 14 residues. Amplifying from RNA transcripts, the study obtained TCR beta CDR3 regions. HTBI-primed RT-PCR formed the first round, and a multiplex PCR formed the second. TCRdb itself ran the multiplex PCR reads through MiXCR, one entry per CDR3 protein. The table has around 1.1 million distinct CDR3 sequences, around a third seen once. The specimen was peripheral blood or thyroid tissue (not recorded which). The source of this sequence is an adult man with Graves' hyperthyroidism. The chain combines TRBV11-2 with TRBJ2-2; no firm D call. CDR3: CASSLGRVTGELFF. The CDR3 coding sequence is TGTGCCAGCAGCTTAGGTCGAGTCACCGGGGAGCTGTTTTTT. The full variable domain, its missing parts supplied by reference TRBV11-2 and TRBJ2-2, is EAGVAQSPRYKIIEKRQSVAFWCNPISGHATLYWYQQILGQGPKLLIQFQNNGVVDDSQLPKDRFSAERLKGVDSTLKIQPAKLEDSAVYLCASSLGRVTGELFFGEGSRLTVL.